A single TCR beta chain is shown here with its context. Its specificity is unknown. There are 14 residues in the CDR3. V lost 2 bases, J lost 5 bases, and 3 bases stayed unmatched. Germline loops: CDR1 SGHTA, CDR2 FQGNSA. The entry originates in a study of cytomegalovirus exposure and HLA in healthy donors. Study-level information: Among the roughly 370 genotyped donors, 81% were placed in the Caucasian-associated ancestry cluster. Findings and limits, study-wide: In a later analysis, the majority of CMV-associated beta chains seemingly showed HLA restriction.

The PCR used 60 Vbeta and 13 Jbeta primers. The method was immunoSEQ multiplex PCR; TCRdb's version includes in-frame clones alone and lacks a portion of them. The table records 90,000 to 130,000 clones, less than 85% of them present only once. This chain joins TRBV7-2 and TRBJ2-1, with 7 bases that match TRBD2. Sequenced: PBMCs. The clonotype comes from a man aged 25 to 45 in good health and CMV-seropositive. The CDR3 region has the DNA TGTGCCAGCAGCTTATCGGGGGGAAACAATGAGCAGTTCTTC. Protein: CASSLSGGNNEQFF.